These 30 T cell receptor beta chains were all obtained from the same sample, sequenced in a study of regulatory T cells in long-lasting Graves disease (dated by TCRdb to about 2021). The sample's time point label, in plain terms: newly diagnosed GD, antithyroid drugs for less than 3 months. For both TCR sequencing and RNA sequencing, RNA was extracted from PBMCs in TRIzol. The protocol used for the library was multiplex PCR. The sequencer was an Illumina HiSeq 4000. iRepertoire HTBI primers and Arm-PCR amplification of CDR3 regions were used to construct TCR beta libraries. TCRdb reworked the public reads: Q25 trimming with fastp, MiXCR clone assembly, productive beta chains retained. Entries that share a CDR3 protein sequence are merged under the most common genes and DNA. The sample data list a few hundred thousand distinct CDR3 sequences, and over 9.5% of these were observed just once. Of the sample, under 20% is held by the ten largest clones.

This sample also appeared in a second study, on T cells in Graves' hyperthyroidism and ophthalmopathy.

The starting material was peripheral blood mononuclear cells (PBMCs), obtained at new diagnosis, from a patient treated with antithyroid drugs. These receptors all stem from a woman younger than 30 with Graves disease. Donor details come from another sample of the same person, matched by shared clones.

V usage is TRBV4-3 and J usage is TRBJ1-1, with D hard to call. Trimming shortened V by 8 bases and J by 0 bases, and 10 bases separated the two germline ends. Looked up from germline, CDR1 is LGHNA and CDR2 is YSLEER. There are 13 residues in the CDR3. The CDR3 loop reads CASARGMNTEAFF. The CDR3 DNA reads TGCGCCAGCGCCCGAGGGATGAACACTGAAGCTTTCTTT.

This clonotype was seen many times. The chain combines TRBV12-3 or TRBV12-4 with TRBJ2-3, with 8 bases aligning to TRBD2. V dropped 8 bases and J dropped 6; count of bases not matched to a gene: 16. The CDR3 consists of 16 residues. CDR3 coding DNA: TGTGCCAGCTCAACAACGGGGGGGGGACCAAGCGATACGCAGTATTTT. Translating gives CASSTTGGGPSDTQYF.

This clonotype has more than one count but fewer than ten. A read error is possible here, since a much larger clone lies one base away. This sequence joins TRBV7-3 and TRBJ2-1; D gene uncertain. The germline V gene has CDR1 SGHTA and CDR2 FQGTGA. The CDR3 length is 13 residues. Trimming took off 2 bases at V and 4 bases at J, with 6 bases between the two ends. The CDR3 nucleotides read TGTGCCAGCAGCTTACACGGTTACAATGAGCAGTTCTTC. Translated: CASSLHGYNEQFF. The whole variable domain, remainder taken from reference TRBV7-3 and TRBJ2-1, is GAGVSQTPSNKVTEKGKYVELRCDPISGHTALYWYRQSLGQGPEFLIYFQGTGAADDSGLPNDRFFAVRPEGSVSTLKIQRTERGDSAVYLCASSLHGYNEQFFGPGTRLTVL.

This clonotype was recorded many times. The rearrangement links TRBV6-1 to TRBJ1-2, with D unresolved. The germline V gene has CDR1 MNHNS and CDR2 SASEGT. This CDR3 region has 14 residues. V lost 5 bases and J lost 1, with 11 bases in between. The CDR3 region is CASSIRSDNYGYTF. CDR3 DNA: TGTGCCAGCAGTATTCGCTCGGATAACTATGGCTACACCTTC.

The DNA of the CDR3 is TGCAGTGCTAGTGATAGCGGGAGTAGTAGGGGGTTCAATGAGCAGTTCTTC. Its protein is CSASDSGSSRGFNEQFF. The J gene is TRBJ2-1, the V gene TRBV20-1, with 9 bases lining up with TRBD2. Per germline, CDR1 DFQATT and CDR2 SNEGSKA (reference sequence). CDR3 length: 17 residues. Trimming took 3 bases from V and 6 from J; bases not matched to a gene: 15.

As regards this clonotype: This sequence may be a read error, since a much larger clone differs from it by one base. The CDR3 region is CAGSLGTGALQETQYF. CDR3 bases: TGTGCCGGCAGCCTCGGGACAGGGGCTCTCCAAGAGACCCAGTACTTC. This chain links TRBV3-1 with TRBJ2-5, with 10 bases identical to TRBD1. CDR1 is LGHDT and CDR2 is YNNKEL in the germline V gene (reference sequence). The CDR3 spans 16 residues.

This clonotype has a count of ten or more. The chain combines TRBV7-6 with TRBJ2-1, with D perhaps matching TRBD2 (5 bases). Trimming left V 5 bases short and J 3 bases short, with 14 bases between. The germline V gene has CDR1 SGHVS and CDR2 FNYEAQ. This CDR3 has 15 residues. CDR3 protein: CASSPLSGIYNEQFF. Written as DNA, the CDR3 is TGTGCCAGCAGCCCCTTATCGGGAATCTACAATGAGCAGTTCTTC.

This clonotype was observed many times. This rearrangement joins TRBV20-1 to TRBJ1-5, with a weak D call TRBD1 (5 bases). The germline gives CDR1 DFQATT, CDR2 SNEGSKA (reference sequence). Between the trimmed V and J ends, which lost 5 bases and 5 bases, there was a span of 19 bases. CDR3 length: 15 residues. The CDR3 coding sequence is TGCAGTGCTGGGGGGGAGGGTTCAGGCGATCAGCCCCAGCATTTT. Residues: CSAGGEGSGDQPQHF.

The CDR3 spells CASSPDSGTVVEKLFF. The CDR3, as DNA: TGTGCCAGCAGCCCGGACTCCGGGACAGTCGTTGAAAAACTGTTTTTT. The genes are TRBV5-4 and TRBJ1-4; the match to TRBD1 covers 7 bases. V shed 4 bases, J shed 7 bases, and the junction held 13 bases outside the gene matches. The length of the CDR3 is 16 residues. Germline values: CDR1 SGHNT, CDR2 YYREEE (reference sequence).

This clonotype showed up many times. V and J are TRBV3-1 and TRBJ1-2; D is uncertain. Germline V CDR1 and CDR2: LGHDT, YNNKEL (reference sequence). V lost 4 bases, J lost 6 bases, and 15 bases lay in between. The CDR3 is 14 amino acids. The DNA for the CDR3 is TGTGCCAGCAGCCCCGTTGAGGGAGGGAATGGCTACACCTTC. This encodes CASSPVEGGNGYTF.

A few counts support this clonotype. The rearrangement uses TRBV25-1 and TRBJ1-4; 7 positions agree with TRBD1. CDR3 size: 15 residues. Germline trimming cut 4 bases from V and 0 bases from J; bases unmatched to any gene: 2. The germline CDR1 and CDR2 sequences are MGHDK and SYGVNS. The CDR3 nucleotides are TGTGCCAGCAGTGGCAGGGGGGCAACTAATGAAAAACTGTTTTTT. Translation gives CASSGRGATNEKLFF.

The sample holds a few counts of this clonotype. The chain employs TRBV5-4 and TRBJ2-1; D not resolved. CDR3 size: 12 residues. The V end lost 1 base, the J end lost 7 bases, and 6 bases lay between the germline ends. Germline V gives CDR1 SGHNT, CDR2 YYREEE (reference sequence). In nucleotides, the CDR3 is TGTGCCAGCAGCTTGCCGTTAAATGAGCAGTTCTTC. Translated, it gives CASSLPLNEQFF.

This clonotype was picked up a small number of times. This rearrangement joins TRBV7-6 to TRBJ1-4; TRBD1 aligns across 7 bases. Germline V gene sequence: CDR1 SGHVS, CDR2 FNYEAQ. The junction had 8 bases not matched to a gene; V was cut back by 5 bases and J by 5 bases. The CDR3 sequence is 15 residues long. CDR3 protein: CASSLGDSRNEKLFF. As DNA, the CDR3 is TGTGCCAGCAGCCTAGGGGACAGTCGGAATGAAAAACTGTTTTTT.

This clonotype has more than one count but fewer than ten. CDR3 DNA: TGCAGTGCTAGAGAGCGGGACGGAAGGTCTACTCTGCATTTT. It codes for CSARERDGRSTLHF. The chain joins TRBV20-1 to TRBJ1-5; D is perhaps TRBD1 (5 bases). V lost 0 bases to trimming and J lost 15 bases, with 21 bases between them. The germline V gene has CDR1 DFQATT and CDR2 SNEGSKA (reference sequence). The CDR3 runs 14 residues.

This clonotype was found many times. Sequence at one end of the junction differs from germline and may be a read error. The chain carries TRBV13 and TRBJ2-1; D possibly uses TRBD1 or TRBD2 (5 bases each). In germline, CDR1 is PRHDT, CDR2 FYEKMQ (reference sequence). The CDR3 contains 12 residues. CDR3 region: CASSSGPRVWSF. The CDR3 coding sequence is TGTGCCAGCAGCTCGGGACCCCGAGTCTGGTCCTTC.

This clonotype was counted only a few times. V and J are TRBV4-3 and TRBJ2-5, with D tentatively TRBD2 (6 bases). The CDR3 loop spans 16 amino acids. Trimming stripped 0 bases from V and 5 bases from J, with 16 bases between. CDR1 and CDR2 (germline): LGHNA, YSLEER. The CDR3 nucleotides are TGCGCCAGCAGCCAAGAGCCCCGTGTCGGGAGCGAGACCCAGTACTTC. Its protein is CASSQEPRVGSETQYF.

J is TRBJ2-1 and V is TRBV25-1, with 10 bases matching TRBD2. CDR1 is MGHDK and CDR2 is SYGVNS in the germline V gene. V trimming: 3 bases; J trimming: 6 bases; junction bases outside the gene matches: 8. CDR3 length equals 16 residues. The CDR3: CASSDLRPSGSNEQFF. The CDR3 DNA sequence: TGTGCCAGCAGTGATTTGAGGCCTAGCGGGAGCAATGAGCAGTTCTTC.

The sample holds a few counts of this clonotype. The CDR3 sequence: CASRTDYYEQYF. The CDR3 bases are TGTGCCAGCAGAACCGACTACTACGAGCAGTACTTC. The V gene is TRBV6-1, the J gene TRBJ2-7; D is possibly TRBD2 (5 bases). Looked up from germline, CDR1 is MNHNS and CDR2 is SASEGT. Trimming left V 6 bases short and J 3 bases short, with 9 bases between. The CDR3 covers 12 residues.

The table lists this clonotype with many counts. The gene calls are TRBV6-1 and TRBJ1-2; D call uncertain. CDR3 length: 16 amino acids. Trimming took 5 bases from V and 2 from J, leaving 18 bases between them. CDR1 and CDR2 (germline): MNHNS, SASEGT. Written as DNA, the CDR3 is TGTGCCAGCAGTACCAGCCCCTTTCAGGAGAACTATGGCTACACCTTC. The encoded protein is CASSTSPFQENYGYTF.

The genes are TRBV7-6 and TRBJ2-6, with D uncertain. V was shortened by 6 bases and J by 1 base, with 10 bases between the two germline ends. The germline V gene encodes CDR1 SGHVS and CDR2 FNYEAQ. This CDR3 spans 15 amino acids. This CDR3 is CASRGFTSGANVLTF. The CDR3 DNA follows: TGTGCCAGCAGGGGTTTCACTTCTGGGGCCAACGTCCTGACTTTC.

The CDR3 region is CASSEEREGETQYF. The CDR3, as DNA: TGTGCCAGCAGTGAGGAAAGGGAGGGGGAGACCCAGTACTTC. This chain connects TRBV6-1 to TRBJ2-5; 7 bases fit TRBD2. V dropped 3 bases and J dropped 5; count of bases not matched to a gene: 6. Germline V gene sequence: CDR1 MNHNS, CDR2 SASEGT. This CDR3 is built from 14 residues.

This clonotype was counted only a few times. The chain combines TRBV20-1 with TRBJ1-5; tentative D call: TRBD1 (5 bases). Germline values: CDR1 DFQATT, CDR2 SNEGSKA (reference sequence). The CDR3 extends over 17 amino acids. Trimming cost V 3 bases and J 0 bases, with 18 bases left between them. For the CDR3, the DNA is TGCAGTGCTAGGATGGTGGCCCCGGGGCATAGCAATCAGCCCCAGCATTTT. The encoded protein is CSARMVAPGHSNQPQHF.

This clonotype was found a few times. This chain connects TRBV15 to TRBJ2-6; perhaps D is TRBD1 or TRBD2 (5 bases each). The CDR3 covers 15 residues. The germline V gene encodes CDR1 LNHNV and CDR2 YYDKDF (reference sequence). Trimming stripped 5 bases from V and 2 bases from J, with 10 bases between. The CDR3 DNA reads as TGTGCCACCAGCGAGGGGTTAGCTGGGGCCAACGTCCTGACTTTC. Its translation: CATSEGLAGANVLTF.

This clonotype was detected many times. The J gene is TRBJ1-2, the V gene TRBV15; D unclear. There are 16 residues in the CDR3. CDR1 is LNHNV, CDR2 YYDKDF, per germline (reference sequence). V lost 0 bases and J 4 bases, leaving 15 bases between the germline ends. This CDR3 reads CATSRDSVGGGYGYTF. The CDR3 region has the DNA TGTGCCACCAGCAGAGATTCGGTGGGAGGCGGCTATGGCTACACCTTC.

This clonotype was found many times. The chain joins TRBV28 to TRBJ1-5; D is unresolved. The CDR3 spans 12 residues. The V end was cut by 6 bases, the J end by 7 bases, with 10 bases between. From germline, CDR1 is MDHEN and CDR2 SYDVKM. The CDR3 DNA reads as TGTGCCAGCAGGGTCCCGGAGCAGCCCCAGCATTTT. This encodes CASRVPEQPQHF.

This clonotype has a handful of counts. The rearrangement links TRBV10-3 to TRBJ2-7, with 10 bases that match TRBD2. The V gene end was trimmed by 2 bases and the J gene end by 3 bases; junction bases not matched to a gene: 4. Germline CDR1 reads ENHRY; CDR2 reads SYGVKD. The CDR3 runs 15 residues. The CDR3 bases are TGTGCCATCAGTGAGGGACTAGCGGCCTTCTACGAGCAGTACGTC. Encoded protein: CAISEGLAAFYEQYV.

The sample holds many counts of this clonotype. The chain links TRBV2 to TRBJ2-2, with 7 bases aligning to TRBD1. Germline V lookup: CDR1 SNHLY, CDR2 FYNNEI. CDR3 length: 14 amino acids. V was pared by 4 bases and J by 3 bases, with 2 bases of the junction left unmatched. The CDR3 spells CASSGQGDTGELFF. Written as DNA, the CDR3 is TGTGCCAGCAGTGGACAGGGCGACACCGGGGAGCTGTTTTTT.

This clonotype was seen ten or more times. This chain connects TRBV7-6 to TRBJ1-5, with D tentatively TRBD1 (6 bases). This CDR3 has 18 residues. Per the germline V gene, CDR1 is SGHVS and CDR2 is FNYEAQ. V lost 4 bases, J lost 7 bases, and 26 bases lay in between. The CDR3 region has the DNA TGTGCCAGCAGCTCCGGGTTAGGAGGAACAGGGCGCAGCCAGCCCCAGCATTTT. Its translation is CASSSGLGGTGRSQPQHF.

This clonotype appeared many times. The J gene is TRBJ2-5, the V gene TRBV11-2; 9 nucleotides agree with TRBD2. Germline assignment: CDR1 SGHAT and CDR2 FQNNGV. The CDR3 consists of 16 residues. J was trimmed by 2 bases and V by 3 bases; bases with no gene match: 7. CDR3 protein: CASSLVWLAGQETQYF. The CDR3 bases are TGTGCCAGCAGCTTGGTATGGCTAGCGGGGCAAGAGACCCAGTACTTC.

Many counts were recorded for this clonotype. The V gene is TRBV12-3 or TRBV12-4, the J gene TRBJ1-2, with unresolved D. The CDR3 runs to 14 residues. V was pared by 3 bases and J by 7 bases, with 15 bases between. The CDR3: CASSFSAELSGYTF. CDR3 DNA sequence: TGTGCCAGCAGTTTCTCCGCGGAATTATCTGGCTACACCTTC.